This T cell receptor (beta chain) was documented in a study of blood T cell repertoires in COVID-19. Study summary: Material from acute and convalescent COVID-19 was sourced from the United States, Italy and Spain.

Profiled with immunoSEQ multiplex PCR; TCRdb holds only in-frame clones, not every one. The sample carries fewer than 300,000 clones, about 85% recorded once. The receptor comes from a human donor with COVID-19, enrolled during active disease. The donor label of this sample is uncertain. Sequencing was performed on peripheral blood.

The CDR3 nucleotides are TGTGCCAGCAGTCAAGACTTAACCGGGACTGATACCTACGAGCAGTACTTC. It is translated as CASSQDLTGTDTYEQYF. The V gene is TRBV28, the J gene TRBJ2-7, with D possibly being TRBD2 (6 bases). The CDR3 has 17 amino acids. Germline loops: CDR1 MDHEN, CDR2 SYDVKM. V lost 5 bases and J 2 bases, leaving 22 bases between the germline ends.